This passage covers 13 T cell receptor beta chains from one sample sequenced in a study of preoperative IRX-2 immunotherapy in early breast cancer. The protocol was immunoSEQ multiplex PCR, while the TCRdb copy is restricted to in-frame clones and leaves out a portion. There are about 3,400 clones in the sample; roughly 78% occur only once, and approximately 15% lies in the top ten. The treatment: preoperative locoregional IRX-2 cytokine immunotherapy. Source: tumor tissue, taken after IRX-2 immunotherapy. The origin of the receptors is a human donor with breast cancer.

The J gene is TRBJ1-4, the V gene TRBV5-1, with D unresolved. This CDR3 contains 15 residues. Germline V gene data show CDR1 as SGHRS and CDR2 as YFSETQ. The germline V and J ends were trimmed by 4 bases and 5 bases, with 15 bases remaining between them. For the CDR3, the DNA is TGCGCCAGCAGCGAGGCCGGACGGAGCAATGAAAAACTGTTTTTT. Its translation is CASSEAGRSNEKLFF. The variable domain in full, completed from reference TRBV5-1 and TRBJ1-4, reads KAGVTQTPRYLIKTRGQQVTLSCSPISGHRSVSWYQQTPGQGLQFLFEYFSETQRNKGNFPGRFSGRQFSNSRSEMNVSTLELGDSALYLCASSEAGRSNEKLFFGSGTQLSVL.

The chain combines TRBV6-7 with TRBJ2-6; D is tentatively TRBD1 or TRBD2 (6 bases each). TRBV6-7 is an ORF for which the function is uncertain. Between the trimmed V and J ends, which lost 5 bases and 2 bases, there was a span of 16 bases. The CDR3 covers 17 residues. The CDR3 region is CASSMPIGGAGANVLTF. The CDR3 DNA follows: TGTGCCAGCAGTATGCCAATCGGGGGCGCTGGGGCCAACGTCCTGACTTTC.

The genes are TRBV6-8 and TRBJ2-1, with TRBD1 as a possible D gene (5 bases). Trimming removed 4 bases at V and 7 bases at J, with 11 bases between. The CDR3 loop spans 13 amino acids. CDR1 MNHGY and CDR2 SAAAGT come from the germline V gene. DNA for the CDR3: TGTGCCAGCAGTTTAAAAGGGGCGAATGAGCAGTTCTTC. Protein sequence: CASSLKGANEQFF.

CDR3 nucleotides: TGTGCCAGCAGCCAAGATAGGAGCGTGACAGGGAAAAGGAACACTGAAGCTTTCTTT. Translation: CASSQDRSVTGKRNTEAFF. The V gene is TRBV14, the J gene TRBJ1-1, with 7 bases fitting TRBD1. Per germline, CDR1 SGHDN and CDR2 FVKESK. The CDR3 length is 19 residues. J was trimmed by 1 base and V by 0 bases; bases with no gene match: 14.

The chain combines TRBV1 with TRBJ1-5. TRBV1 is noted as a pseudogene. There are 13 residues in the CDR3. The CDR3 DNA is TGCGCCAGCAGCCAAGGTAGAGGGCAGCCCCAGCATTTT. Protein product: CASSQGRGQPQHF.

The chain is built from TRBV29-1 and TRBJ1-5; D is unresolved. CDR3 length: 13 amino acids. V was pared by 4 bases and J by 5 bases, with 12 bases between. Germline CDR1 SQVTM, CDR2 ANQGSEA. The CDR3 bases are TGCAGCGTTGGGACCCAAATAGATCAGCCCCAGCATTTT. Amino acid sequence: CSVGTQIDQPQHF.

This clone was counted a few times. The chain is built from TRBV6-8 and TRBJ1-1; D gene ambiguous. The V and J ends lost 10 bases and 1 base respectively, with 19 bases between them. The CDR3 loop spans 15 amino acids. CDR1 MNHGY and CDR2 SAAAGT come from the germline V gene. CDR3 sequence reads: CAIGLAGRRNTEAFF. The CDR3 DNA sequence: TGTGCCATCGGACTTGCGGGCAGGAGGAACACTGAAGCTTTCTTT.

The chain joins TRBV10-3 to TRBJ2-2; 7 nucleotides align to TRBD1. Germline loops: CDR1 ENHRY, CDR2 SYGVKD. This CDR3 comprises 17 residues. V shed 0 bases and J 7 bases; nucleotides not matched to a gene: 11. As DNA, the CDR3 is TGTGCCATCAGTGAGTCGTTGGGACAGCCATTGTACGGGGAGCTGTTTTTT. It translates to CAISESLGQPLYGELFF.

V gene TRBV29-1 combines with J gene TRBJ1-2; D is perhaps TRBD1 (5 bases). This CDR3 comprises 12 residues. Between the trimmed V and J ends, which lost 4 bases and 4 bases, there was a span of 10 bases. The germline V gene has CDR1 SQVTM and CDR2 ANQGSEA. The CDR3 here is CSVASDSYGYTF. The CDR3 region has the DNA TGCAGCGTTGCTTCAGACAGCTATGGCTACACCTTC.

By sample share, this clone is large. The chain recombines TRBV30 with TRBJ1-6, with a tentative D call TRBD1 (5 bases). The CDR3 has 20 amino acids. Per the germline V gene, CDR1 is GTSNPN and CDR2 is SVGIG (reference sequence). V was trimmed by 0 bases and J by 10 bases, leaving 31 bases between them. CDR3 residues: CAWSVYRLTTAVRSGSPLHF. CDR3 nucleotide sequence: TGTGCCTGGAGTGTCTACAGGTTGACCACAGCAGTTCGGTCGGGATCACCCCTCCACTTT. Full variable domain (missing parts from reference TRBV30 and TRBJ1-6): SQTIHQWPATLVQPVGSPLSLECTVEGTSNPNLYWYRQAAGRGLQLLFYSVGIGQISSEVPQNLSASRPQDRQFILSSKKLLLSDSGFYLCAWSVYRLTTAVRSGSPLHFGNGTRLTVT.

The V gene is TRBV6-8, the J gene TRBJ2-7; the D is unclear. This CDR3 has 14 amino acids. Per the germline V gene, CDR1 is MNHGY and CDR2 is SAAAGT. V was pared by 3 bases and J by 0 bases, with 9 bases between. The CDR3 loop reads CASSYYGSSYEQYF. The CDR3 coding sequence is TGTGCCAGCAGTTATTATGGCAGCTCCTACGAGCAGTACTTC.

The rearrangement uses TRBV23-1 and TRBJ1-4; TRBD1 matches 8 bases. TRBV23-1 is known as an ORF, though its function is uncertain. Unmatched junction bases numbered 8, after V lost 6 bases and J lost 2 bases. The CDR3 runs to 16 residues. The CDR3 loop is CASSSGQGGTNEKLFF. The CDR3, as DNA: TGCGCCAGCAGCTCCGGACAGGGAGGTACTAATGAAAAACTGTTTTTT.

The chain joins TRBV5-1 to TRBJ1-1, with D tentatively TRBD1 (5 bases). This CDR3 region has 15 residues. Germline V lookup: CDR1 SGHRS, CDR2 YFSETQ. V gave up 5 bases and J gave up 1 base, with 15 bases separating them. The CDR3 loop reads CASRQGGEPNTEAFF. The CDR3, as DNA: TGCGCCAGCAGACAAGGAGGGGAACCGAACACTGAAGCTTTCTTT.